Presented here are 20 T cell receptor beta chains from one specimen sequenced in a study of blood T cell repertoires in COVID-19. Sequencing used immunoSEQ multiplex PCR; TCRdb keeps in-frame clones, though not all of them. The table records nearly 80,000 clones, 82% of them present only once. Sequencing used peripheral blood. All receptors come from a woman aged 65 to 85 with acute or convalescent COVID-19.

This clone was seen a handful of times. DNA for the CDR3: TGCAGCGTCGCGGGACAGGGGAGGGAAAAACTGTTTTTT. It codes for CSVAGQGREKLFF. The chain has TRBV29-1 and TRBJ1-4; the match to TRBD1 covers 10 bases. J lost 8 bases, V lost 6 bases, and 6 bases had no gene match. Germline V gene data show CDR1 as SQVTM and CDR2 as ANQGSEA. This CDR3 region has 13 residues.

J is TRBJ1-1 and V is TRBV5-5; TRBD1 aligns across 7 bases. Trimming at V came to 0 bases and at J to 1 base, leaving 3 bases not matched to a gene. This CDR3 comprises 15 residues. Germline CDR1 SGHKS, CDR2 YYEKEE (reference sequence). The CDR3 protein is CASSLATGRNTEAFF. The CDR3 DNA is TGTGCCAGCAGCTTGGCGACAGGGCGGAACACTGAAGCTTTCTTT.

V is TRBV15 and J is TRBJ1-1, with D uncertain. The V gene lost 8 bases and the J gene lost 0 bases, with 10 bases spanning the gap. Germline lookup yields CDR1 LNHNV and CDR2 YYDKDF (reference sequence). This CDR3 comprises 13 residues. CDR3 amino acids: CATQTVMNTEAFF. In nucleotides, the CDR3 is TGTGCCACCCAAACAGTCATGAACACTGAAGCTTTCTTT.

The chain has TRBV3-1 (or the pseudogene TRBV3-2) and TRBJ2-7; D unresolved. V dropped 0 bases and J dropped 3 bases, with 9 bases sitting between them. The CDR3 spans 14 residues. CDR1 and CDR2 (germline): LGHDT, YNNKEL (reference sequence). The CDR3 region is CASSQDSQIYEQYF. CDR3 in DNA: TGTGCCAGCAGCCAAGATAGCCAGATCTACGAGCAGTACTTC.

The gene calls are TRBV7-3 and TRBJ2-2; 10 bases align to TRBD2. The junction had 9 bases not matched to a gene; V was cut back by 5 bases and J by 0 bases. The CDR3 has 18 residues. Germline V lookup: CDR1 SGHTA, CDR2 FQGTGA. Written as DNA, the CDR3 is TGTGCCAGCAGCCCAATAGGACTAGCGGCCTCGAACACCGGGGAGCTGTTTTTT. It encodes CASSPIGLAASNTGELFF.

The V call is TRBV27, the J call TRBJ1-5, with D uncertain. Germline CDR1 is MNHEY and CDR2 is SMNVEV (reference sequence). Deletions cut 1 base from V and 0 bases from J, with 7 bases between. The CDR3 spans 15 residues. The CDR3 reads CASSLYFYSNQPQHF. CDR3 bases: TGTGCCAGCAGTTTATACTTCTATAGCAATCAGCCCCAGCATTTT.

The rearrangement uses TRBV7-9 and TRBJ2-1, with 11 bases identical to TRBD2. CDR1 and CDR2 from the germline V gene are SEHNR and FQNEAQ (reference sequence). Trimming removed 5 bases from V and 6 bases from J; junction bases left unmatched: 6. CDR3 length equals 15 residues. CDR3 in DNA: TGTGCCAGCAGCGCTCCCGGGACTAGCGGCAATGAGCAGTTCTTC. Translating it yields CASSAPGTSGNEQFF.

The chain uses TRBV5-4 and TRBJ2-2; 8 bases align to TRBD2. Germline V CDR1 and CDR2: SGHNT, YYREEE (reference sequence). The V and J ends lost 4 bases and 4 bases, in that order; junction bases with no gene match: 12. This CDR3 has 17 amino acids. CDR3 residues: CASSQERSGRATGELFF. CDR3 nucleotide sequence: TGTGCCAGCAGCCAGGAGAGAAGCGGGAGAGCCACCGGGGAGCTGTTTTTT.

V gene TRBV5-5 combines with J gene TRBJ1-1; unclear D gene. Germline V gives CDR1 SGHKS, CDR2 YYEKEE (reference sequence). Between the trimmed V and J ends, which lost 4 bases and 10 bases, there was a span of 11 bases. The CDR3 consists of 11 residues. The CDR3 sequence: CASSTARGAFF. CDR3 in DNA: TGTGCCAGCAGCACTGCCCGGGGAGCTTTCTTT.

V usage is TRBV10-2 and J usage is TRBJ2-5, with 11 bases lining up with TRBD2. This CDR3 comprises 16 residues. Unmatched junction bases numbered 8, after V lost 4 bases and J lost 4 bases. Per germline, CDR1 WSHSY and CDR2 SAAADI. CDR3 coding DNA: TGCGCCAGCAGTGGGAAACTAGCGGGAGAGGGAGAGACCCAGTACTTC. Protein: CASSGKLAGEGETQYF.

This clone turned up a few times. V and J are TRBV18 and TRBJ2-7; the D gene is possibly TRBD2 (5 bases). Germline values: CDR1 KGHSH, CDR2 LQKENI. V was pared by 1 base and J by 6 bases, with 13 bases between. The CDR3 spans 14 residues. The CDR3 bases are TGTGCCAGCTCACCACGAGAGGGTAAGGGCGAGCAGTACTTC. Its translation: CASSPREGKGEQYF.

The chain recombines TRBV24-1 with TRBJ1-2; D is unclear. Trimming took off 1 base at V and 4 bases at J, with 9 bases between the two ends. Germline loops: CDR1 KGHDR, CDR2 SFDVKD. The CDR3 is 14 residues long. The CDR3, as DNA: TGTGCCACCAGTGATTTTGCTCGGGGCTATGGCTACACCTTC. Translation: CATSDFARGYGYTF.

This clone was observed a single time. The chain carries TRBV7-9 and TRBJ2-7, with 7 bases lining up with TRBD1. Germline values: CDR1 SEHNR, CDR2 FQNEAQ (reference sequence). This CDR3 has 14 amino acids. With 3 bases clipped from V and 3 bases from J, the junction kept 5 bases outside the gene matches. The CDR3 nucleotides are TGTGCCAGCAGCTTGGGGACAGCTAGCTACGAGCAGTACTTC. It yields the protein CASSLGTASYEQYF.

Here the CDR3 DNA reads TGTGCCAGTAGGACAGGGGTATCGGTACAGCCCCAGCATTTT. It is translated as CASRTGVSVQPQHF. V gene TRBV19 combines with J gene TRBJ1-5, with 8 bases matching TRBD1. CDR1 and CDR2 from the germline V gene are LNHDA and SQIVND (reference sequence). The CDR3 is 14 residues long. V trimming: 6 bases; J trimming: 7 bases; junction bases outside the gene matches: 8.

The J gene is TRBJ2-7, the V gene TRBV6-6, with TRBD1 matching 11 bases. The V and J ends lost 4 bases and 3 bases, in that order; junction bases with no gene match: 5. Looked up from germline, CDR1 is MNHNY and CDR2 is SVGAGI (reference sequence). This CDR3 spans 15 amino acids. CDR3 sequence: CASSSTGTGGYEQYF. The DNA for the CDR3 is TGTGCCAGCAGTTCCACGGGGACAGGGGGCTACGAGCAGTACTTC.

The chain recombines TRBV7-2 with TRBJ2-5; a weak D match, TRBD1 (6 bases). Germline values: CDR1 SGHTA, CDR2 FQGNSA. The CDR3 has 15 residues. V was cut by 5 bases and J by 2 bases, with 15 bases left in between. CDR3 DNA sequence: TGTGCCAGCAGCCTGAGTGGACAGAAACAAGAGACCCAGTACTTC. Encoded protein: CASSLSGQKQETQYF.

The chain has TRBV30 and TRBJ1-1; D not certain. The CDR3 totals 12 residues. V was pared by 0 bases and J by 11 bases, with 13 bases between. Germline CDR1 reads GTSNPN; CDR2 reads SVGIG (reference sequence). In DNA form, the CDR3 reads TGTGCCTGGAGTGTCGACAAATCCAAGGCTTTCTTT. Translation gives CAWSVDKSKAFF.

The CDR3 coding sequence is TGTGCCAGCAGCTTAAATTACCCGGGAACCGGGGAGCTGTTTTTT. This codes for CASSLNYPGTGELFF. The gene calls are TRBV7-3 and TRBJ2-2; possibly TRBD2 for D (5 bases). CDR3 length: 15 residues. CDR1 is SGHTA and CDR2 is FQGTGA in the germline V gene. Between the trimmed V and J ends, which lost 1 base and 5 bases, there was a span of 11 bases.

The gene calls are TRBV6-2 or TRBV6-3 and TRBJ2-4; D ambiguous. From germline, CDR1 is MNHEY and CDR2 SVGEGT. The CDR3 runs to 14 residues. V was shortened by 5 bases and J by 6 bases, with 14 bases between the two germline ends. CDR3 loop: CASSRDLGGNIQYF. Written as DNA, the CDR3 is TGTGCCAGCAGTAGAGACCTAGGCGGAAACATTCAGTACTTC.

V and J are TRBV27 and TRBJ1-6, with D perhaps TRBD1 (5 bases). Trimming cost V 2 bases and J 9 bases, with 17 bases left between them. CDR3 size: 16 residues. Per germline, CDR1 MNHEY and CDR2 SMNVEV (reference sequence). CDR3 coding DNA: TGTGCCAGCAGTTTAAGCGGGACGATGTATGGTTCACCCCTCCACTTT. This translates into CASSLSGTMYGSPLHF.